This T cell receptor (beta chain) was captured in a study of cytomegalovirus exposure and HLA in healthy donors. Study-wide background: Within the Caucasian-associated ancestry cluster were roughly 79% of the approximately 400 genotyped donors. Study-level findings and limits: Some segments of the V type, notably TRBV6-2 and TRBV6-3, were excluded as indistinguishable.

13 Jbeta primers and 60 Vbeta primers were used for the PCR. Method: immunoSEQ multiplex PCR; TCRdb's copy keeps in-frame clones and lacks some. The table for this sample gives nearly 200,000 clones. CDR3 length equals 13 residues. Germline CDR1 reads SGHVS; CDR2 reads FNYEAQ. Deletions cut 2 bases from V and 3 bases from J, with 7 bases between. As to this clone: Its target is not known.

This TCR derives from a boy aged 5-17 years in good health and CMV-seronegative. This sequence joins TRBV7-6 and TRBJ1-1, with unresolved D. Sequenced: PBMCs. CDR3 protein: CASSLHGDTEAFF. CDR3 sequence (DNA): TGTGCCAGCAGCTTACATGGAGACACTGAAGCTTTCTTT.